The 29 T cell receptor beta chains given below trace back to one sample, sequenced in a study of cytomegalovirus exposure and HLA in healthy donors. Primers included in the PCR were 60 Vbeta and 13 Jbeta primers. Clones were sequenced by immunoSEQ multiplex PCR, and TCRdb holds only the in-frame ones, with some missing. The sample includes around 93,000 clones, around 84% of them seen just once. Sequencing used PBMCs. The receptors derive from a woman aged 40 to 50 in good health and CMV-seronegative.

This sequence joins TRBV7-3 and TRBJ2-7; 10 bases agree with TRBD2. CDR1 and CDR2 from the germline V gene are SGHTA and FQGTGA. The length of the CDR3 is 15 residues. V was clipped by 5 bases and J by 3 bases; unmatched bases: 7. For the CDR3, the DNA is TGTGCCAGCAGCCCCAGGACTAGCGGAAACTACGAGCAGTACTTC. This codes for CASSPRTSGNYEQYF.

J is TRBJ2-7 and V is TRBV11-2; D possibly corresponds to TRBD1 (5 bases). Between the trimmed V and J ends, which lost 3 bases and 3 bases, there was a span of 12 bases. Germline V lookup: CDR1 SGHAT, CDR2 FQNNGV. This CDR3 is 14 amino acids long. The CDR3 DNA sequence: TGTGCCAGCAGCTTCCAGGGTGGCAGCTACGAGCAGTACTTC. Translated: CASSFQGGSYEQYF.

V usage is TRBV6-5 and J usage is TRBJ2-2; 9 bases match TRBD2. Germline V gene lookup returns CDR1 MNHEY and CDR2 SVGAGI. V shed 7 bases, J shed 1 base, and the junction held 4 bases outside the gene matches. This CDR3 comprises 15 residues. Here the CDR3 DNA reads TGTGCCAGCACTCGGACTAGCGAGAACACCGGGGAGCTGTTTTTT. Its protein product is CASTRTSENTGELFF.

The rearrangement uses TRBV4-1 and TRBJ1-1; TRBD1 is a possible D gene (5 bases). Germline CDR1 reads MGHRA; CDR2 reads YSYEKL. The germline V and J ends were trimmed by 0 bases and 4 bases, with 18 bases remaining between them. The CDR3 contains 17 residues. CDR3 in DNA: TGCGCCAGCAGCCAAGATCGATGGAGGGGAGACGGCACTGAAGCTTTCTTT. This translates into CASSQDRWRGDGTEAFF.

The CDR3 DNA is TGTGCCAGTAGTATTGGGAGCCTGACAGATACGCAGTATTTT. Its protein product is CASSIGSLTDTQYF. The J gene is TRBJ2-3, the V gene TRBV19; TRBD2 might be the D (5 bases). The CDR3 is 14 amino acids. The V and J ends lost 3 bases and 3 bases respectively, with 10 bases between them. Germline V gives CDR1 LNHDA, CDR2 SQIVND (reference sequence).

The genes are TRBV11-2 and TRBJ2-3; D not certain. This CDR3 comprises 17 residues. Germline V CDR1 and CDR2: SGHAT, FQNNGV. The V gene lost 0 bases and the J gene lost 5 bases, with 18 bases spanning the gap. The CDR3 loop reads CASSLDWRQWARDTQYF. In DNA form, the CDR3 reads TGTGCCAGCAGCTTAGATTGGCGACAATGGGCCCGAGATACGCAGTATTTT.

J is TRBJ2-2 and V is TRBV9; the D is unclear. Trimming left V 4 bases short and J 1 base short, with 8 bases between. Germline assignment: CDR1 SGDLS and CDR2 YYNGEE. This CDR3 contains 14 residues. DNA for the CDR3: TGTGCCAGCAGCACTAAGCTGAACACCGGGGAGCTGTTTTTT. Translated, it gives CASSTKLNTGELFF.

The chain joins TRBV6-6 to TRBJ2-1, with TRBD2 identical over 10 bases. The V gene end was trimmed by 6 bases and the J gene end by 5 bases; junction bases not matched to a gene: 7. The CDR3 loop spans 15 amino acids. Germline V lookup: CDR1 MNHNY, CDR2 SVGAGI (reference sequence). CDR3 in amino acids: CASSRTSGGDNEQFF. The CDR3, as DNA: TGTGCCAGCAGCAGGACTAGCGGAGGAGACAATGAGCAGTTCTTC.

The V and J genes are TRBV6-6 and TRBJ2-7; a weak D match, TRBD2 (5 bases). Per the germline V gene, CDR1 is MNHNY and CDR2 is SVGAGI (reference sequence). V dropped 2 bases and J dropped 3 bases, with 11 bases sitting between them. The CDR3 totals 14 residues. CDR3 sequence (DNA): TGTGCCAGCAGTTACCGAGCGGTCAACTACGAGCAGTACTTC. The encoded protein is CASSYRAVNYEQYF.

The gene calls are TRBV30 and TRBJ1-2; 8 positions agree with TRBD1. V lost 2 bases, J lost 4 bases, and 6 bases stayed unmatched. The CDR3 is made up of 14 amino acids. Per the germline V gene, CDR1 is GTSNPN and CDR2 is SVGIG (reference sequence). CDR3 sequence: CAWSNGQGAYGYTF. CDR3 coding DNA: TGTGCCTGGAGTAACGGACAGGGTGCCTATGGCTACACCTTC.

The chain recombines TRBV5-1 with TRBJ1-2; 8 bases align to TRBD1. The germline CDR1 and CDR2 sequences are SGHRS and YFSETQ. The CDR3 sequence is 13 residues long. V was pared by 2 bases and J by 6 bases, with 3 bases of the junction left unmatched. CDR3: CASSFGQGDGYTF. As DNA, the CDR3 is TGCGCCAGCAGCTTCGGACAGGGTGATGGCTACACCTTC.

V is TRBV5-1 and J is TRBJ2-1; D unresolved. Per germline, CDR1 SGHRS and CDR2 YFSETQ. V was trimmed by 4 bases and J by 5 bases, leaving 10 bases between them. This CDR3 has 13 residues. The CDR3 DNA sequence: TGCGCCAGCAGCCTCCCAACTGACAATGAGCAGTTCTTC. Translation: CASSLPTDNEQFF.

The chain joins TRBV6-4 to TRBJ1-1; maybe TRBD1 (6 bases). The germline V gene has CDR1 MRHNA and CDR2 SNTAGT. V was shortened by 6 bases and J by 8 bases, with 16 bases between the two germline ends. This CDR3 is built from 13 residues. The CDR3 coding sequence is TGTGCCAGCAGCGTCAGGGGCCCTGGGGAAGCTTTCTTT. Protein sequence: CASSVRGPGEAFF.

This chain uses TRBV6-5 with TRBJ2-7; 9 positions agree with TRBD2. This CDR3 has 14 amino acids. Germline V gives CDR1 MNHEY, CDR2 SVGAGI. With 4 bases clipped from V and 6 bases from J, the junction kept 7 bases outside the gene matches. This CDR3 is CASSSLAGPREQYF. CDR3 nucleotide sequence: TGTGCCAGCAGTTCGCTAGCGGGACCCCGCGAGCAGTACTTC.

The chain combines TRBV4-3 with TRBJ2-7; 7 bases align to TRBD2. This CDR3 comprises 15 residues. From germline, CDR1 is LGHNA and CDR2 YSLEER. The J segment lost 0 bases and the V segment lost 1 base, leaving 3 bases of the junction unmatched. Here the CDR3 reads CASSQVGGSSYEQYF. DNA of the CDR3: TGCGCCAGCAGCCAAGTCGGCGGGAGCTCCTACGAGCAGTACTTC.

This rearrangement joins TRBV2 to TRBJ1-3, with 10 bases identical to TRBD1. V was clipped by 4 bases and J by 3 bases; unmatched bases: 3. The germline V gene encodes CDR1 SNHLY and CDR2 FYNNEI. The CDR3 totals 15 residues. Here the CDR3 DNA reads TGTGCCAGCAGTGCCGGGACAGGGGTTGGAAACACCATATATTTT. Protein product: CASSAGTGVGNTIYF.

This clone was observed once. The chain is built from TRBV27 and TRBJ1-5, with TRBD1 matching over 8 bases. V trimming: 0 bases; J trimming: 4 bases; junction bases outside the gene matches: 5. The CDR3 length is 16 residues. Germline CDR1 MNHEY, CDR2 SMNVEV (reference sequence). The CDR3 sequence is CASSLSTDRANQPQHF. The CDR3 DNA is TGTGCCAGCAGTTTATCGACGGACAGGGCTAATCAGCCCCAGCATTTT.

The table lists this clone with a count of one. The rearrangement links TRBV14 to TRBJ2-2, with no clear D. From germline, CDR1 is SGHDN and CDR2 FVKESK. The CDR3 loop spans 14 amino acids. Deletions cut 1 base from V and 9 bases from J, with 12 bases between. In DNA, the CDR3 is TGTGCCAGCAGCCAAGCGGAGACGTACAGGGAGCTGTTTTTT. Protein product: CASSQAETYRELFF.

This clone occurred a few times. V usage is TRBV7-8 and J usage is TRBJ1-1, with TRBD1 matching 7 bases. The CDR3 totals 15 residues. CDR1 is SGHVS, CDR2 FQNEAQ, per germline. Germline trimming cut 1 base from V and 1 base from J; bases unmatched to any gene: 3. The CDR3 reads CASSLDRTGNTEAFF. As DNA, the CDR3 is TGTGCCAGCAGCTTAGATCGGACAGGGAACACTGAAGCTTTCTTT.

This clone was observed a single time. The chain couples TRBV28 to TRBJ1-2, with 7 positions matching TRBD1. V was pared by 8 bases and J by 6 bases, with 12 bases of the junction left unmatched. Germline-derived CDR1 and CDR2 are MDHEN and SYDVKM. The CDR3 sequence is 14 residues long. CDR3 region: CASDRVRGEDGYTF. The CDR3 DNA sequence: TGTGCCAGCGACAGGGTGAGAGGGGAGGATGGCTACACCTTC.

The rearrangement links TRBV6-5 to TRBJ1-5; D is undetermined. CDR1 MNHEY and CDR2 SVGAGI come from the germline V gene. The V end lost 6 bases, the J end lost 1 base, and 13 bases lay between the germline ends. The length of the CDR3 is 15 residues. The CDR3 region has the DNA TGTGCCAGCAGACCCGCGGTTCACAGCAATCAGCCCCAGCATTTT. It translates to CASRPAVHSNQPQHF.

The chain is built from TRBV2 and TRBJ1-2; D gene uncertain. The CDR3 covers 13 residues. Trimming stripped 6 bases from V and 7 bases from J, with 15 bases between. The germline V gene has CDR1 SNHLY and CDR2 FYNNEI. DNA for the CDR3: TGTGCCAGCAGCTATTCAGCAGAGGGTGGCTACACCTTC. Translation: CASSYSAEGGYTF.

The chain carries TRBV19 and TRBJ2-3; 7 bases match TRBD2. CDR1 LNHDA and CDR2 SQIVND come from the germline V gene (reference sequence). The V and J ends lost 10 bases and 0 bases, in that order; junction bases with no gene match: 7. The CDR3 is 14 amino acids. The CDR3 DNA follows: TGTGCCATCTCAGCGGGGCCTAGCACAGATACGCAGTATTTT. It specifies CAISAGPSTDTQYF.

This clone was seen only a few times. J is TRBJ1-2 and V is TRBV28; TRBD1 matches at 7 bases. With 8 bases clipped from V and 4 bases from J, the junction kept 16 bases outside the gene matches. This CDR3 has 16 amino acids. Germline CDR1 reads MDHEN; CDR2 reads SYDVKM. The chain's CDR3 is CASVTVSGTASYGYTF. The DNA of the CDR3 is TGTGCCAGCGTTACCGTGTCGGGGACAGCCTCCTATGGCTACACCTTC.

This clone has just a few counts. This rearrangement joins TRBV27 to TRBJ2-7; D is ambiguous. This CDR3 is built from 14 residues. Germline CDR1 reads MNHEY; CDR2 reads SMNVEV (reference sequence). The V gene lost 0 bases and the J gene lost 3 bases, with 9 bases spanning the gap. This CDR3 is CASSLSLVGYEQYF. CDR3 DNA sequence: TGTGCCAGCAGTTTATCTCTGGTCGGCTACGAGCAGTACTTC.

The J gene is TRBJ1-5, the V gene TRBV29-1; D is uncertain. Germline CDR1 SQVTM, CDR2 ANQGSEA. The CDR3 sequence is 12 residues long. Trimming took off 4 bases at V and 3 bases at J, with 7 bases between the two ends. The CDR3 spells CSVGATNQPQHF. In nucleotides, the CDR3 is TGCAGCGTTGGAGCCACCAATCAGCCCCAGCATTTT.

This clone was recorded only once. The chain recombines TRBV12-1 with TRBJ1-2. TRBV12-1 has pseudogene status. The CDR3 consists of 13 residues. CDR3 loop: CASSFSRGTGYTF. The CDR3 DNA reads TGTGCCAGCAGCTTTTCCCGGGGGACGGGCTACACCTTC.

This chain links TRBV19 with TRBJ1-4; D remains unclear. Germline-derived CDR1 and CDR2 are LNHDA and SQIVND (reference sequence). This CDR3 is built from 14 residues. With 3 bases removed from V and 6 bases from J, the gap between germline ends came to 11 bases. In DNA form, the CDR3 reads TGTGCCAGTAGTATGCAGAAGGCGGATGAAAAACTGTTTTTT. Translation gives CASSMQKADEKLFF. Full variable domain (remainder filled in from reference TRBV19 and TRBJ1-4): DGGITQSPKYLFRKEGQNVTLSCEQNLNHDAMYWYRQDPGQGLRLIYYSQIVNDFQKGDIAEGYSVSREKKESFPLTVTSAQKNPTAFYLCASSMQKADEKLFFGSGTQLSVL.

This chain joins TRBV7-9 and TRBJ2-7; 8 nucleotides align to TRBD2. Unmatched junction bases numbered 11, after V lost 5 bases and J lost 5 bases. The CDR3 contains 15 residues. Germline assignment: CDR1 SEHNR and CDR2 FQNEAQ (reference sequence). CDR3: CASSPTAGGTDEQYF. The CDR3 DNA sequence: TGTGCCAGCAGCCCAACCGCGGGGGGCACCGACGAGCAGTACTTC.